What follows describes a single TCR beta chain. Its antigen is undetermined. This entry comes from a study of persistence of HIV-infected CD4 T cells. Study summary: Blood samples, up to roughly 180 mL, came from multiple time points, except two leukapheresis donors sampled once. Study outcomes and limitations: Rare CMV-responding cells carrying HIV-1 proviruses were not analyzed separately for TCR.

The CDR3 runs to 14 residues. The J segment lost 10 bases and the V segment lost 6 bases, leaving 8 bases of the junction unmatched. Germline CDR1 and CDR2: MNHEY and SVGEGT. Overlapping HIV-1 Gag 15-mer peptides at 1 ug per peptide per mL were used. CD4+ T cells upregulating both CD40 ligand and CD69 were sorted as responding cells. CD8+ T cells were removed from PBMCs prior to stimulation. The immunoSEQ assay was version 4, run in survey mode. Only in-frame clones appear in the TCRdb table, and some are missing; sequencing was by immunoSEQ multiplex PCR. The sample records over 10,000 clones, about 70% being singletons.

The sequence was collected from an adult man with HIV who was CMV-seropositive. The rearrangement links TRBV6-2 or TRBV6-3 to TRBJ2-2, with 10 bases aligning to TRBD2. Source: CD4+ T cells sorted from PBMCs after approximately 20-hour stimulation, taken from a patient who received antiretroviral therapy. The DNA of the CDR3 is TGTGCCAGCAGACCTAGCGGGAGCCTCTCGGAGCTGTTTTTT. Protein: CASRPSGSLSELFF.